The text below deals with one T cell receptor (beta chain). Germline loops: CDR1 LNHDA, CDR2 SQIVND (reference sequence). This CDR3 spans 13 amino acids. V was clipped by 11 bases and J by 4 bases, with 17 bases between them. Using immunoSEQ multiplex PCR, the repertoire was profiled, and TCRdb retains in-frame clones only, with some absent. The table has about 94,000 clones, roughly 90% seen once. The data stem from a study of T cell responses to AZD1222 COVID-19 vaccine. The chain carries TRBV19 and TRBJ1-1; D unclear. The origin of this receptor is an adult in good health. This specimen was peripheral blood, taken on day 0 of AZD1222 vaccination. The CDR3 spells CASSREESTEAFF. The CDR3 nucleotides are TGTGCCTCAAGCAGAGAAGAGTCCACTGAAGCTTTCTTT.